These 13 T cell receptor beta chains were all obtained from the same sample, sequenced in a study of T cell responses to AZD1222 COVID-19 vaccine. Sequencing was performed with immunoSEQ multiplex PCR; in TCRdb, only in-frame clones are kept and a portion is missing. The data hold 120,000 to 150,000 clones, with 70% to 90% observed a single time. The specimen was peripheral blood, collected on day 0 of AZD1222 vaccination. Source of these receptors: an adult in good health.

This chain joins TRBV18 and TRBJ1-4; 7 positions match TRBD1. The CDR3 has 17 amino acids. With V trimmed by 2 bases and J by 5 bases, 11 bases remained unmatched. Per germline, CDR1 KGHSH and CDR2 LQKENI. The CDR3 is CASSPGSPTGTNEKLFF. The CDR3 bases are TGTGCCAGCTCACCAGGGTCCCCGACAGGGACAAATGAAAAACTGTTTTTT. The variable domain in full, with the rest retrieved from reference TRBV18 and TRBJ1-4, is NAGVMQNPRHLVRRRGQEARLRCSPMKGHSHVYWYRQLPEEGLKFMVYLQKENIIDESGMPKERFSAEFPKEGPSILRIQQVVRGDSAAYFCASSPGSPTGTNEKLFFGSGTQLSVL.

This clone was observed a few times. The CDR3 nucleotides are TGTGCCAGCAGCTCCGCCCGACTAGCGGGCACCCAAGAGACCCAGTACTTC. This codes for CASSSARLAGTQETQYF. This chain links TRBV7-2 with TRBJ2-5, with 10 bases identical to TRBD2. CDR3 length: 17 amino acids. J gave up 1 base and V 4 bases, and 9 bases lay outside the gene matches. CDR1 and CDR2 (germline): SGHTA, FQGNSA.

The CDR3 here is CASSLRPTSGGAITGELFF. CDR3 sequence (DNA): TGCGCCAGCAGCTTGCGGCCTACTAGCGGGGGGGCCATCACCGGGGAGCTGTTTTTT. V gene TRBV5-1 combines with J gene TRBJ2-2, with TRBD2 matching 13 bases. J was trimmed by 4 bases and V by 1 base; bases with no gene match: 10. This CDR3 spans 19 amino acids. CDR1 is SGHRS, CDR2 YFSETQ, per germline. Combining the CDR3 with reference TRBV5-1 and TRBJ2-2 gives the whole variable domain KAGVTQTPRYLIKTRGQQVTLSCSPISGHRSVSWYQQTPGQGLQFLFEYFSETQRNKGNFPGRFSGRQFSNSRSEMNVSTLELGDSALYLCASSLRPTSGGAITGELFFGEGSRLTVL.

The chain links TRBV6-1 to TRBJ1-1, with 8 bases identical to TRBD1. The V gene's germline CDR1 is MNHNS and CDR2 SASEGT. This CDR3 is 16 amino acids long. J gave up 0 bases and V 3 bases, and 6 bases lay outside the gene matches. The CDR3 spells CASSDPAGGLNTEAFF. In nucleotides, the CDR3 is TGTGCCAGCAGTGATCCCGCAGGGGGCTTGAACACTGAAGCTTTCTTT.

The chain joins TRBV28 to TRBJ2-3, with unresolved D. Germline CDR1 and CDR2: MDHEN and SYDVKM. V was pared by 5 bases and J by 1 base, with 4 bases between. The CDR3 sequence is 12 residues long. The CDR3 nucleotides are TGTGCCAGCAGTCCCCGCACAGATACGCAGTATTTT. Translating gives CASSPRTDTQYF.

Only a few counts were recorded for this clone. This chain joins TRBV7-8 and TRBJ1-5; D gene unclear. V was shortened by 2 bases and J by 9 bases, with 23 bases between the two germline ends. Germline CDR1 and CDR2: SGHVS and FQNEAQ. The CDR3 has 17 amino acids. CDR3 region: CASSLPAVQEQRAPQHF. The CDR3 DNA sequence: TGTGCCAGCAGCTTACCCGCGGTTCAGGAGCAAAGGGCGCCCCAGCATTTT.

CDR3 sequence (DNA): TGTGCCAGCTCACCACTAGGGACAGGGGCTGAAGCTTTCTTT. Protein: CASSPLGTGAEAFF. V usage is TRBV18 and J usage is TRBJ1-1; 10 bases fit TRBD1. CDR3 size: 14 residues. Germline V gives CDR1 KGHSH, CDR2 LQKENI. V lost 1 base, J lost 6 bases, and 2 bases stayed unmatched.

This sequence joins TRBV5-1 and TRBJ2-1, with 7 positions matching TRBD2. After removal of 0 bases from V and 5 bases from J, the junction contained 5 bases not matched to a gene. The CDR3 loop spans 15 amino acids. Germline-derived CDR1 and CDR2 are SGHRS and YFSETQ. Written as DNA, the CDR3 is TGCGCCAGCAGCTTGGACGCTAGCGGCGACAATGAGCAGTTCTTC. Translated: CASSLDASGDNEQFF.

CDR3 protein: CATRTGGLSGNTIYF. The CDR3 nucleotides read TGTGCCACCCGGACAGGGGGCTTGTCTGGAAACACCATATATTTT. The genes are TRBV15 and TRBJ1-3, with 11 nucleotides matching TRBD1. CDR3 length: 15 residues. Germline loops: CDR1 LNHNV, CDR2 YYDKDF (reference sequence). J was trimmed by 1 base and V by 8 bases; bases with no gene match: 4.

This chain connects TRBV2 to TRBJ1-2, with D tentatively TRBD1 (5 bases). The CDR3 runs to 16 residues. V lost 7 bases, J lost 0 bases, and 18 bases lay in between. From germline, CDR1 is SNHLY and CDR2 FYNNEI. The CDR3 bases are TGTGCCAGCACCCAAGGGCGGCGGGGGGCTAACTATGGCTACACCTTC. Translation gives CASTQGRRGANYGYTF.

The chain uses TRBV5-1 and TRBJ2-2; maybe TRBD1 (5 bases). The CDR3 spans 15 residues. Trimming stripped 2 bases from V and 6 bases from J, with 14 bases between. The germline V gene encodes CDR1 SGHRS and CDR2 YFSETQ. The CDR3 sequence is CASSFRERAAGELFF. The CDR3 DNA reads TGCGCCAGCAGCTTCAGGGAACGGGCCGCCGGGGAGCTGTTTTTT.

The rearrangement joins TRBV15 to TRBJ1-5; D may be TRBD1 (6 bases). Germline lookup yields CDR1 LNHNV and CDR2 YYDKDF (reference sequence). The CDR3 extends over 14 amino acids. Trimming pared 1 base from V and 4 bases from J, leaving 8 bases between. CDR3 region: CATSRVDRNQPQHF. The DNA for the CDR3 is TGTGCCACCAGCAGAGTAGACAGGAATCAGCCCCAGCATTTT.

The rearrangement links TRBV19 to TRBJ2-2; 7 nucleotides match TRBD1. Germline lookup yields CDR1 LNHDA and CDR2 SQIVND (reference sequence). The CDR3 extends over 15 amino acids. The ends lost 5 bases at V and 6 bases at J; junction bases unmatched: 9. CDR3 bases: TGTGCCAGTAGTTCGACAGGGTCTATCGCCGGGGAGCTGTTTTTT. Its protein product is CASSSTGSIAGELFF.